These T cell receptor beta chains were read from a single sample in a study of shared clonotypes between healthy human individuals. The data were produced by immunoSEQ multiplex PCR, yet TCRdb's version contains in-frame clones alone and is incomplete. The sample shows about 2.4 million clones, roughly 93% of them seen only once. Material for sequencing was naive CD4+ T cells from PBMCs. Source of these receptors: a man in his late teens or twenties in good health. Some clones in this sample may be carry-over from other donors' samples. Both conserved end residues are part of each CDR3. D genes are given only for firm matches. Not every row has a clone size; where given, it reads once, few, many or a size class.

V	J	D	size	DNA	CDR3
TRBV7-6	TRBJ2-7	-	-	TGTGCCAGCAGCTTAGTTGGCGTGGGCCTGGGTCCCTACGAGCAGTACTTC	CASSLVGVGLGPYEQYF
TRBV7-9	TRBJ2-3	-	-	TGTGCCAGCAGCTTTGAAGGGCTCACAGATACGCAGTATTTT	CASSFEGLTDTQYF
TRBV9	TRBJ2-1	TRBD2	-	TGTGCCAGCAGCGCGCGGGAGCCCCCCTACAATGAGCAGTTCTTC	CASSAREPPYNEQFF
TRBV2	TRBJ2-5	TRBD2	-	TGTGCCAGCAGTGTAGTAGCGGGAGCAGAGACCCAGTACTTC	CASSVVAGAETQYF
TRBV29-1	TRBJ2-5	TRBD1	-	TGCAGCGTTGTCCCCCAGAGGGGGCTGCAAGAGACCCAGTACTTC	CSVVPQRGLQETQYF
TRBV7-3	TRBJ2-3	-	-	TGTGCCAGCAGCTATTCTGCAGGGCGGGCTGAGCCGCAGTATTTT	CASSYSAGRAEPQYF
TRBV7-3	TRBJ2-1	-	-	TGTGCCAGCAGCTTAACCAGCTCCTACAATGAGCAGTTCTTC	CASSLTSSYNEQFF
TRBV18	TRBJ1-3	-	-	TGTGCCAGCTCGGTGCTTAGCTCTGGAAACACCATATATTTT	CASSVLSSGNTIYF
TRBV2	TRBJ1-1	-	-	TGTGCCAGCAGGCTCCAGGGGAACACTGAAGCTTTCTTT	CASRLQGNTEAFF
TRBV7-2	TRBJ1-1	-	-	TGTGCCAGCAGCTACGACAGGAACACTGAAGCTTTCTTT	CASSYDRNTEAFF
TRBV18	TRBJ1-2	-	-	TGTGCCAGCTCACCCCCCGCGCCGACGGGAATTTTCTATGGCTACACCTTC	CASSPPAPTGIFYGYTF
TRBV5-3	TRBJ2-7	TRBD2	-	TGTGCCAGAAGCTATCAGGCGGGAGCCGACCACGAGCAGTACTTC	CARSYQAGADHEQYF
TRBV7-2	TRBJ2-3	-	-	TGTGCCAGCAGCTTAGGCAGTCCTAGCACAGATACGCAGTATTTT	CASSLGSPSTDTQYF
TRBV2	TRBJ2-2	TRBD1	-	TGTGCCAGCAGACGACAGGGTAGCACCGGGGAGCTGTTTTTT	CASRRQGSTGELFF
TRBV6-5	TRBJ2-7	-	-	TGTGCCAGCACCAATGGAGGGACGTACGAGCAGTACTTC	CASTNGGTYEQYF
TRBV5-1	TRBJ1-1	TRBD1	-	TGCGCCAGCAGCTGGGGAGGGACAGGGACTGAAGCTTTCTTT	CASSWGGTGTEAFF
TRBV19	TRBJ2-7	TRBD1	-	TGTGCCAGTAGTACCGGTAGGGGGCGCAACGAGCAGTACTTC	CASSTGRGRNEQYF
TRBV5-1	TRBJ2-7	TRBD2	-	TGCGCCAGCAGCTTGGACGGGGGGAGCTCCTACGAGCAGTACTTC	CASSLDGGSSYEQYF
TRBV7-2	TRBJ2-5	-	-	TGTGCCAGCAGCACACAGGGCACAGAGACCCAGTACTTC	CASSTQGTETQYF
TRBV28	TRBJ2-5	-	-	TGTGCCAGCAGTTTTGCCGGACAGCTTCAAGAGACCCAGTACTTC	CASSFAGQLQETQYF
TRBV15	TRBJ1-1	-	-	TGTGCCACCAGCAAAGGAGGAGGGCCCCGCCCGAACACTGAAGCTTTCTTT	CATSKGGGPRPNTEAFF
TRBV27	TRBJ2-1	-	-	TGTGCCAGCAGTCCCGGGACTTCTTCCTACAATGAGCAGTTCTTC	CASSPGTSSYNEQFF
TRBV10-3	TRBJ2-7	-	-	TGTGCCATCAGTGACTCAAGCGGCACAACCTACGAGCAGTACTTC	CAISDSSGTTYEQYF
TRBV7-2	TRBJ2-7	-	-	TGTGCCAGCAGCTCCGTACCCTCCTACGAGCAGTACTTC	CASSSVPSYEQYF
TRBV29-1	TRBJ2-5	TRBD1	-	TGCAGCGTTGAGACAGGGTCGGAGACCCAGTACTTC	CSVETGSETQYF
TRBV10-3	TRBJ2-3	TRBD2	-	TGTGCCACGGCCCGGACTAGCGGGAAATCGCAGTATTTT	CATARTSGKSQYF
TRBV7-9	TRBJ2-7	TRBD2	-	TGTGCCAGCAGCAAGACTAGCGGGAGGGCCTACGAGCAGTACTTC	CASSKTSGRAYEQYF
TRBV5-1	TRBJ1-5	TRBD1	-	TGCGCCAGCAGCGTACAACAGGGGAGTCAGCCCCAGCATTTT	CASSVQQGSQPQHF
TRBV9	TRBJ2-2	-	-	TGTGCCAGCAGCGCACGGACGGGAACCGGGGAGCTGTTTTTT	CASSARTGTGELFF
TRBV7-8	TRBJ2-7	TRBD2	-	TGTGCCAGCAGCCGTGGGACTAGCGGGAGTTCCTACGAGCAGTACTTC	CASSRGTSGSSYEQYF
TRBV9	TRBJ1-1	-	-	TGTGCCAGCAGCGTCGCGGGGGCCCGGGTCGGCGCTTTCTTT	CASSVAGARVGAFF
TRBV5-5	TRBJ1-3	-	once	TGTGCCAGCAGCTTGTTGTCGGGGAGGTTCGCTGGAAACACCATATATTTT	CASSLLSGRFAGNTIYF
TRBV6-6	TRBJ1-5	-	-	TGTGCCAGCAGTTTTATACAAGATAGCAATCAGCCCCAGCATTTT	CASSFIQDSNQPQHF
TRBV19	TRBJ2-3	-	-	TGTGCCAGTAGCGACGCAGGGGGGCGAGATACGCAGTATTTT	CASSDAGGRDTQYF
TRBV9	TRBJ2-7	-	-	TGTGCCAGCAGCCCCTTCCCGGCACAGGGCTACGAGCAGTACTTC	CASSPFPAQGYEQYF
TRBV7-6	TRBJ1-1	TRBD1	-	TGTGCCAGCAGCTTAGCGACAGGGAGGACTGAAGCTTTCTTT	CASSLATGRTEAFF
TRBV5-1	TRBJ2-2	TRBD2	-	TGCGCCAGCAGCTTGGACGCGCGGGAGACGAACACCGGGGAGCTGTTTTTT	CASSLDARETNTGELFF
TRBV15	TRBJ1-5	-	-	TGTGCCACCAGCAGAGGGGGCTCGAGGGGTCAGCCCCAGCATTTT	CATSRGGSRGQPQHF
TRBV11-2	TRBJ2-1	-	-	TGTGCCAGCAGCTTAGGGTGGGTTTTCTTTTTTGAGCAGTTCTTC	CASSLGWVFFFEQFF
TRBV2	TRBJ2-7	TRBD1	-	TGTGCCAGCAGTTCCACCGGGACAGTGAACTACGAGCAGTACTTC	CASSSTGTVNYEQYF
TRBV6-5	TRBJ1-1	-	few	TGTGCCAGCACCGACAGGTCTCACACTGAAGCTTTCTTT	CASTDRSHTEAFF
TRBV29-1	TRBJ2-5	TRBD1	-	TGCAGCGCTGGACAGGGCCAAGAGACCCAGTACTTC	CSAGQGQETQYF
TRBV27	TRBJ2-1	TRBD2	-	TGTGCCAGCAGTTCGACCCTCCCTAGGCTAGCGGGAGCCCACAATGAGCAGTTCTTC	CASSSTLPRLAGAHNEQFF
TRBV9	TRBJ2-5	TRBD1	once	TGTGCCAGCAGCCGAATAGACAGGGGTTTACAGACCCAGTACTTC	CASSRIDRGLQTQYF
TRBV11-2	TRBJ2-2	TRBD2	once	TGTGCCAGCAGCTTAGGACGGGCTAGCGGAACCACCGGGGAGCTGTTTTTT	CASSLGRASGTTGELFF
TRBV11-2	TRBJ2-7	TRBD1	-	TGTGCCAGCAGCTTAGTCCTCACCCCCAGGACAGGACGCGAGCAGTACTTC	CASSLVLTPRTGREQYF
TRBV18	TRBJ1-1	-	-	TGTGCCAGCTCAGTCAGTGTGAACACTGAAGCTTTCTTT	CASSVSVNTEAFF
TRBV2	TRBJ1-4	-	-	TGTGTCACTCATGGGGAGGAGATCCGAAAACTGTTTTTT	CVTHGEEIRKLFF
TRBV28	TRBJ1-3	TRBD1	-	TGTGCCAGCAGTTCGGGACAGGCGGGAAACACCATATATTTT	CASSSGQAGNTIYF
TRBV7-2	TRBJ2-2	-	-	TGTGCCAGCAGCTCTCGGACTACGACGCTGGGGGAGCTGTTTTTT	CASSSRTTTLGELFF
TRBV7-9	TRBJ1-4	-	-	TGTGCCAGCAGCTTTAACACTAATGAAAAACTGTTTTTT	CASSFNTNEKLFF
TRBV27	TRBJ1-2	-	few	TGTGCCAGCAGTTTTCGGGGCTATGGCTACACCTTC	CASSFRGYGYTF
TRBV6-4	TRBJ2-3	TRBD1	-	TGTGCCAGCAGCCAGGGGGCTAGCACAGATACGCAGTATTTT	CASSQGASTDTQYF
TRBV6-5	TRBJ1-5	-	-	TGTGCCAGCGGACGGAGGGGGGTTGCCCAGCATTTT	CASGRRGVAQHF
TRBV6-1	TRBJ1-3	-	-	TGTGCCAGCAGTGATGGCGTTACGTATGGAAACACCATATATTTT	CASSDGVTYGNTIYF
TRBV19	TRBJ2-1	TRBD2	-	TGTGCCAGTAGTATAGGGCTAGCGGGGGGTACGGTCTTC	CASSIGLAGGTVF
TRBV7-9	TRBJ2-1	TRBD2	-	TGTGCCAGCAGCTTTGCGGGGGCCTACAATGAGCAGTTCTTC	CASSFAGAYNEQFF
TRBV28	TRBJ2-4	-	-	TGTGCCAGCAGCTCCCGCGACGGGGCCAAAAACATTCAGTACTTC	CASSSRDGAKNIQYF
TRBV6-1	TRBJ2-6	TRBD2	once	TGTGCCAGCCAGTCGGGGGGAGGGGCCAACGTCCTGACTTTC	CASQSGGGANVLTF
TRBV6-1	TRBJ2-3	-	-	TGTGCCAGCAGTGAAGCAGGGGCTAGCACAGATACGCAGTATTTT	CASSEAGASTDTQYF